This TCR beta chain was recovered during a study of blood T cell repertoires in COVID-19. Overall study: COVID-19 samples from acute and convalescent phases originated in the United States, Italy and Spain.

The ends lost 7 bases at V and 2 bases at J; junction bases unmatched: 7. The CDR3 runs to 13 residues. The germline gives CDR1 SQVTM, CDR2 ANQGSEA. Repertoires were generated with immunoSEQ multiplex PCR, while TCRdb's copy carries only in-frame clones and drops some. This sample has around 300,000 clones, with 80% to 90% found just once. Individuals aged roughly 18 to 90 years were recruited from 24 US areas. Cohort placement rested on clinical history that participants reported themselves. Among Cohort 3 donors, those recovered had two negative PCRs, clearance, or symptom resolution. The chain uses TRBV29-1 and TRBJ1-2; 7 bases are shared with TRBD1. This clonotype was obtained from a woman aged 18-35 years who had recovered from COVID-19. The sequenced sample consisted of PBMCs or T cells enriched from blood (not recorded which). The CDR3 here is CSAGTVINYGYTF. In DNA form, the CDR3 reads TGCAGCGCCGGGACAGTTATCAACTATGGCTACACCTTC.